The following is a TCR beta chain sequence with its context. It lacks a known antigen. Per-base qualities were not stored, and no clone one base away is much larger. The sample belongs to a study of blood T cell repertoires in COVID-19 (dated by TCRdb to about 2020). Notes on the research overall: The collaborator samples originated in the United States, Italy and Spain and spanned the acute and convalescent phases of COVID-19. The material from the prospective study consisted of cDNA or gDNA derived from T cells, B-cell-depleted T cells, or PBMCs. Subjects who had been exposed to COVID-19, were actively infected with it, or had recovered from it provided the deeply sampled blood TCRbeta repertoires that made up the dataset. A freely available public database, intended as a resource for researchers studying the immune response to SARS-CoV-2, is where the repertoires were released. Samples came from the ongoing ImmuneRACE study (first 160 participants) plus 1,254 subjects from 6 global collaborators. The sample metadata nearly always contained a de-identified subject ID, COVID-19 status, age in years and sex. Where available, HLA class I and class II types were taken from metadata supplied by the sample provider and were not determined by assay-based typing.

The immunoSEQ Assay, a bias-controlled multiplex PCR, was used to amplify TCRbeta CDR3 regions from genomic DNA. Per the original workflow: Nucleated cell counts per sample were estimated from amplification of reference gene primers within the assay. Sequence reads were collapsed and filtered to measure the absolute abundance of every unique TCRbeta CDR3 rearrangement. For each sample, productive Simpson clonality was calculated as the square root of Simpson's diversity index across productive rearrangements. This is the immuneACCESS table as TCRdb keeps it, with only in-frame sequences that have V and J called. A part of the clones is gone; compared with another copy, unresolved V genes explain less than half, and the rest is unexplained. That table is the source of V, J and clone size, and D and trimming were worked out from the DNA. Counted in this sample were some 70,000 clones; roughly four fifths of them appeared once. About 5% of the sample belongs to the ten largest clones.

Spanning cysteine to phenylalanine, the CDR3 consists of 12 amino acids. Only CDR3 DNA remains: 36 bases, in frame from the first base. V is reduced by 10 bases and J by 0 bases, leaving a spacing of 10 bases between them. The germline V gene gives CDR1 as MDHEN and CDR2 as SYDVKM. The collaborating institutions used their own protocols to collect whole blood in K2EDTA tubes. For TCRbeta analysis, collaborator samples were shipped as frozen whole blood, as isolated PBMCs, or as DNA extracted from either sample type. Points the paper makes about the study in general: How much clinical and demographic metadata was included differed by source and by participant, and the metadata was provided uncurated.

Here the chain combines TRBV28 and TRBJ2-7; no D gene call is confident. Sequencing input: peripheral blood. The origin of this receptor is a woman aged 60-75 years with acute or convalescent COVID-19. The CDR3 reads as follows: CAIAASSYEQYF. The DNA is TGTGCCATCGCGGCGAGCTCCTACGAGCAGTACTTC.